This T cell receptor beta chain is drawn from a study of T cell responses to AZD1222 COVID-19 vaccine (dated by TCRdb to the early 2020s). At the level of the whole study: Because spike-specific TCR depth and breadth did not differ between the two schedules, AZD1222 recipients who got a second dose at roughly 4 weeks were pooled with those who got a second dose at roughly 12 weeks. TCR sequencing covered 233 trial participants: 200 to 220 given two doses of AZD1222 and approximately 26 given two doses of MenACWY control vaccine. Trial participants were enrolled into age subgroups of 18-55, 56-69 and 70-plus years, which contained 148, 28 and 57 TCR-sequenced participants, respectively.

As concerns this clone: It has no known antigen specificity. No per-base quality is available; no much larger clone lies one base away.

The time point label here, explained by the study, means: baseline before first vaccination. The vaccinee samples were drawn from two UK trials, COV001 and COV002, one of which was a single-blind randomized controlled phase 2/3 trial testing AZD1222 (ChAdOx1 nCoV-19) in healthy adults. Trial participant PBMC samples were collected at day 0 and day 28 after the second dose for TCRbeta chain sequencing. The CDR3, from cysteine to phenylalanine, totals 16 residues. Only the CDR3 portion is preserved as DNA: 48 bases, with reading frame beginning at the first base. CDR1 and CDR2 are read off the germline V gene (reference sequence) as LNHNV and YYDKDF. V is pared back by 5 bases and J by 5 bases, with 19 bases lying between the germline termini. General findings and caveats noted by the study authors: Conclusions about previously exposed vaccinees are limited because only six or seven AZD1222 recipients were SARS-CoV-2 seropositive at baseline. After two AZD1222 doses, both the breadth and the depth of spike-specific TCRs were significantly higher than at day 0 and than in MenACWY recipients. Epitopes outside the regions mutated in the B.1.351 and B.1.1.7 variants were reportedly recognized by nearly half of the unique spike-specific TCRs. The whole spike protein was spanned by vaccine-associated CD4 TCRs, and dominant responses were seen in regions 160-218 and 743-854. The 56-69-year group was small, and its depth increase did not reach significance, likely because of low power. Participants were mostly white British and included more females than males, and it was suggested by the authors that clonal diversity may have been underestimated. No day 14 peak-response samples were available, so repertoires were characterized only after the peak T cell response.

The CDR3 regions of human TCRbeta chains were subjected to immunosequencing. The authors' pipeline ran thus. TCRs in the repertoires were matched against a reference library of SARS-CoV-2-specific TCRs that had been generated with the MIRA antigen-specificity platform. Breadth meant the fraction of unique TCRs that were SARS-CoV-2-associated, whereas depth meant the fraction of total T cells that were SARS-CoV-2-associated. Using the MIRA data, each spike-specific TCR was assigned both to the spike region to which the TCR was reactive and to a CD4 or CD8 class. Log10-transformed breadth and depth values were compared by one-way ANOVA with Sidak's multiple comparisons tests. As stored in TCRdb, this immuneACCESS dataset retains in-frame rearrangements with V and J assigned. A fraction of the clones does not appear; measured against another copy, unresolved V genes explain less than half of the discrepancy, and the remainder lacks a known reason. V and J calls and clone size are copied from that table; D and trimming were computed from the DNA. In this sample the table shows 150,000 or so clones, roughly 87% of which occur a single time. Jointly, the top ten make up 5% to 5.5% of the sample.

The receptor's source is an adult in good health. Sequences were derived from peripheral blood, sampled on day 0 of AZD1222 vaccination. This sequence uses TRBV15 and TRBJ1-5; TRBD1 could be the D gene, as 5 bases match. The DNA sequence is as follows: TGTGCCACCAGCGCGATGTTAGGACGAGGGGATCAGCCCCAGCATTTT. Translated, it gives CATSAMLGRGDQPQHF.